These 20 T cell receptor beta chains came from one sample sequenced in a study of cytomegalovirus exposure and HLA in healthy donors. The PCR contained 60 Vbeta and 13 Jbeta primers. Sequencing was performed with immunoSEQ multiplex PCR; in TCRdb, only in-frame clones are kept and a portion is missing. The table lists 130,000 or so clones, 80% of them singletons. The sequenced sample was PBMCs. These receptors originate from a man aged 25 to 45 in good health and CMV-seronegative.

This clone was counted once. V and J are TRBV19 and TRBJ2-7; 9 bases are a match to TRBD1. The CDR3 covers 15 residues. Germline trimming cut 4 bases from V and 2 bases from J; bases unmatched to any gene: 6. Germline V gene lookup returns CDR1 LNHDA and CDR2 SQIVND (reference sequence). The CDR3 sequence is CASSTSGTGTYEQYF. CDR3 nucleotide sequence: TGTGCCAGTAGTACCTCCGGGACAGGGACCTACGAGCAGTACTTC.

The chain joins TRBV5-1 to TRBJ2-1, with 7 bases aligning to TRBD2. Germline CDR1 and CDR2: SGHRS and YFSETQ. The CDR3 consists of 14 residues. V lost 4 bases to trimming and J lost 3 bases; unmatched junction nucleotides: 4. CDR3 sequence reads: CASSGWDYYNEQFF. For the CDR3, the DNA is TGCGCCAGCAGCGGATGGGACTACTACAATGAGCAGTTCTTC.

The rearrangement uses TRBV4-1 and TRBJ1-4, with D unclear. Germline CDR1 and CDR2: MGHRA and YSYEKL. V was cut by 0 bases and J by 8 bases, with 4 bases left in between. This CDR3 has 12 amino acids. As DNA, the CDR3 is TGCGCCAGCAGCCAAGATCAAGAAAAACTGTTTTTT. Its protein is CASSQDQEKLFF.

This clone was counted a few times. The CDR3 sequence: CASSTAGTGFHEQYF. CDR3 DNA: TGTGCCAGCAGTACCGCCGGGACAGGGTTCCACGAGCAGTACTTC. V usage is TRBV28 and J usage is TRBJ2-7; 9 positions agree with TRBD1. The ends lost 5 bases at V and 5 bases at J; junction bases unmatched: 10. This CDR3 has 15 residues. Germline V gene lookup returns CDR1 MDHEN and CDR2 SYDVKM.

The chain links TRBV2 to TRBJ1-4; perhaps TRBD1 as D (5 bases). V was trimmed by 4 bases and J by 2 bases, leaving 14 bases between them. Germline loops: CDR1 SNHLY, CDR2 FYNNEI. The CDR3 length is 16 residues. CDR3 nucleotides: TGTGCCAGCAGTGTCCAGGGCCTCGGGACTAATGAAAAACTGTTTTTT. Its protein is CASSVQGLGTNEKLFF.

The chain combines TRBV6-5 with TRBJ2-1; 9 bases fit TRBD1. CDR1 MNHEY and CDR2 SVGAGI come from the germline V gene. V lost 4 bases and J lost 0; bases outside the gene matches: 4. The CDR3 spans 16 residues. The CDR3 DNA follows: TGTGCCAGCAGTTGGGACAGGGCGGGCTCCTACAATGAGCAGTTCTTC. The encoded protein is CASSWDRAGSYNEQFF.

The chain combines TRBV6-6 with TRBJ2-7; D is ambiguous. Deletions cut 6 bases from V and 0 bases from J, with 15 bases between. This CDR3 comprises 15 residues. Germline CDR1 is MNHNY and CDR2 is SVGAGI (reference sequence). CDR3 amino acids: CASRPQAVDSYEQYF. DNA of the CDR3: TGTGCCAGCAGGCCGCAGGCAGTTGACTCCTACGAGCAGTACTTC.

The CDR3 region has the DNA TGTGCCACCAGCAGAGAGTTAGCCGCCCAGCCCCAGCATTTT. The encoded protein is CATSRELAAQPQHF. The chain couples TRBV15 to TRBJ1-5; D uncertain. V gave up 0 bases and J gave up 7 bases, with 10 bases separating them. The CDR3 has 14 residues. Germline-derived CDR1 and CDR2 are LNHNV and YYDKDF (reference sequence).

CDR3 sequence: CASSTPRSGYTF. The CDR3 bases are TGTGCCAGCAGTACACCCCGTTCGGGCTACACCTTC. The rearrangement links TRBV28 to TRBJ1-2; D is unresolved. The ends were cut back, 5 bases at V and 8 bases at J, with 12 bases in the middle. Germline CDR1 and CDR2: MDHEN and SYDVKM. CDR3 size: 12 residues.

V and J are TRBV7-9 and TRBJ1-1; D is ambiguous. Trimming removed 1 base at V and 4 bases at J, with 7 bases between. Germline V gene sequence: CDR1 SEHNR, CDR2 FQNEAQ (reference sequence). The CDR3 extends over 13 amino acids. CDR3 in DNA: TGTGCCAGCAGCTTAGGACACTCCACTGAAGCTTTCTTT. Translated: CASSLGHSTEAFF.

The rearrangement uses TRBV19 and TRBJ1-2; 7 bases align to TRBD1. J lost 3 bases, V lost 3 bases, and 1 base had no gene match. This CDR3 has 13 residues. From germline, CDR1 is LNHDA and CDR2 SQIVND (reference sequence). The CDR3 sequence: CASSIGTDYGYTF. CDR3 nucleotides: TGTGCCAGTAGTATTGGGACAGACTATGGCTACACCTTC.

V usage is TRBV4-3 and J usage is TRBJ1-6; D remains ambiguous. V was cut by 0 bases and J by 11 bases, with 20 bases left in between. The germline CDR1 and CDR2 sequences are LGHNA and YSLEER. This CDR3 is built from 17 residues. The DNA of the CDR3 is TGCGCCAGCAGCCAAGATCGTGTAAACCGCTTAGAGACACCCCTCCACTTT. It encodes CASSQDRVNRLETPLHF.

The gene calls are TRBV11-2 and TRBJ2-3; D perhaps matches TRBD2 (7 bases). This CDR3 has 19 residues. V lost 1 base, J lost 4 bases, and 24 bases lay in between. In germline, CDR1 is SGHAT, CDR2 FQNNGV. The CDR3 DNA reads as TGTGCCAGCAGCTTAGGGAAGGGGGACTGGCGGGAGCCCCCAGATACGCAGTATTTT. It specifies CASSLGKGDWREPPDTQYF.

This clone occurred a few times. V is TRBV6-1 and J is TRBJ1-4, with 9 bases that match TRBD1. The CDR3 has 15 residues. Germline lookup yields CDR1 MNHNS and CDR2 SASEGT. V lost 4 bases and J lost 6; bases outside the gene matches: 6. Here the CDR3 DNA reads TGTGCCAGCAGTGCACCGGGACAGGGAGATGAAAAACTGTTTTTT. It translates to CASSAPGQGDEKLFF.

This clone was observed a handful of times. V usage is TRBV5-8 and J usage is TRBJ2-7; D perhaps matches TRBD2 (6 bases). CDR1 SGHTS and CDR2 YDEGEE come from the germline V gene. Trimming left V 0 bases short and J 2 bases short, with 9 bases between. This CDR3 is built from 14 residues. CDR3: CASSLAGVTYEQYF. CDR3 DNA sequence: TGTGCCAGCAGCTTGGCGGGGGTGACCTACGAGCAGTACTTC.

This chain joins TRBV5-1 and TRBJ2-5; D is undetermined. Trimming shortened V by 1 base and J by 3 bases, and 7 bases separated the two germline ends. CDR1 and CDR2 from the germline V gene are SGHRS and YFSETQ. The length of the CDR3 is 13 residues. This chain's CDR3 is CASSLRTEETQYF. Here the CDR3 DNA reads TGCGCCAGCAGCTTGAGAACAGAAGAGACCCAGTACTTC. Looking up the rest from reference TRBV5-1 and TRBJ2-5 gives the full variable domain: KAGVTQTPRYLIKTRGQQVTLSCSPISGHRSVSWYQQTPGQGLQFLFEYFSETQRNKGNFPGRFSGRQFSNSRSEMNVSTLELGDSALYLCASSLRTEETQYFGPGTRLLVL.

The chain links TRBV5-1 to TRBJ2-1, with TRBD1 matching over 8 bases. Germline V CDR1 and CDR2: SGHRS, YFSETQ. Germline trimming cut 2 bases from V and 9 bases from J; bases unmatched to any gene: 10. The CDR3 has 15 residues. CDR3 loop: CASSLNPGTGPEQFF. CDR3 coding DNA: TGCGCCAGCAGCTTAAATCCCGGGACAGGACCTGAGCAGTTCTTC.

The chain carries TRBV6-5 and TRBJ2-1; 10 bases match TRBD2. V shed 5 bases, J shed 3 bases, and the junction held 4 bases outside the gene matches. The CDR3 covers 15 residues. Germline-derived CDR1 and CDR2 are MNHEY and SVGAGI. The CDR3 bases are TGTGCCAGCAGTACCCAGCGGGAGGGCTACAATGAGCAGTTCTTC. Amino acids: CASSTQREGYNEQFF.

CDR3 protein: CASSGTSGQESDEQFF. The CDR3, as DNA: TGTGCCAGCAGCGGGACTAGCGGACAGGAATCCGATGAGCAGTTCTTC. The V call is TRBV9, the J call TRBJ2-1, with 10 bases that match TRBD2. Germline V gene data show CDR1 as SGDLS and CDR2 as YYNGEE. The V and J ends lost 3 bases and 8 bases, in that order; junction bases with no gene match: 11. This CDR3 is 16 amino acids long.

J is TRBJ2-2 and V is TRBV19; the match to TRBD1 covers 7 bases. The CDR3 is 17 amino acids. V shed 6 bases and J 1 base; nucleotides not matched to a gene: 11. Germline V CDR1 and CDR2: LNHDA, SQIVND (reference sequence). The CDR3 protein is CASSTLPGQKNTGELFF. The CDR3, as DNA: TGTGCCAGTAGCACTCTTCCGGGACAGAAGAACACCGGGGAGCTGTTTTTT.